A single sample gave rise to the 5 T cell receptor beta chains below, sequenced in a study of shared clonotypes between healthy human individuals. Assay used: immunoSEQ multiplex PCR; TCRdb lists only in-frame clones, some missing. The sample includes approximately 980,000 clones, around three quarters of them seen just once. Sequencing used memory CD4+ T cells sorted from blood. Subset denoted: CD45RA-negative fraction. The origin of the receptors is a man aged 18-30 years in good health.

The CDR3 protein is CASSSGTSGFTDTQYF. CDR3 in DNA: TGTGCCAGCAGCTCCGGGACTAGCGGGTTTACAGATACGCAGTATTTT. The chain joins TRBV11-3 to TRBJ2-3; TRBD2 agrees at 12 bases. Per the germline V gene, CDR1 is SGHNT and CDR2 is YENEEA. V gave up 4 bases and J gave up 3 bases; unmatched junction bases: 5. The CDR3 has 16 residues.

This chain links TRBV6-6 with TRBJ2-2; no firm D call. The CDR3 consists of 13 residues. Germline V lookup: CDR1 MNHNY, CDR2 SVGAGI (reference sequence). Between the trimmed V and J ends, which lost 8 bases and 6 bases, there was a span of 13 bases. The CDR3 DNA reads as TGTGCCAGCTTTTTCGGATATGCCGGGGAGCTGTTTTTT. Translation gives CASFFGYAGELFF.

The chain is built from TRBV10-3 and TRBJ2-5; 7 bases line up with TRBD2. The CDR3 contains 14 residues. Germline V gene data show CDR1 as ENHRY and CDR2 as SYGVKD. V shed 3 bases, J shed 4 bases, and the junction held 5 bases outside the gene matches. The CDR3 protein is CAISDSGGRETQYF. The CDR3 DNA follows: TGTGCCATCAGTGATTCGGGCGGGAGAGAGACCCAGTACTTC.

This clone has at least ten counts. The CDR3 loop reads CASSSMRDRGRGNEQFF. The CDR3 region has the DNA TGTGCCAGCAGCTCCATGAGGGACAGGGGTCGGGGCAATGAGCAGTTCTTC. The chain employs TRBV13 and TRBJ2-1, with 10 bases identical to TRBD1. Per germline, CDR1 PRHDT and CDR2 FYEKMQ (reference sequence). V shed 4 bases and J 6 bases; nucleotides not matched to a gene: 12. The CDR3 is made up of 17 amino acids.

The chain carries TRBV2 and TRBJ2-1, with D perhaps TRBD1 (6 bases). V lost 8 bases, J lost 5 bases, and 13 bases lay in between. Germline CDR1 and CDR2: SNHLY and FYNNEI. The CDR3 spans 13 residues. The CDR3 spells CASGSGVDNEQFF. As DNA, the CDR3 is TGTGCCAGCGGATCAGGGGTGGACAATGAGCAGTTCTTC.